The following is a T cell receptor beta chain sequence with its context. Its matching antigen is unknown. A second PCR of about 7 to 12 cycles used a sample-barcoded 5' primer and a J-beta primer mix. From the 5' RACE reads, TCRdb called clonotypes with MiXCR, one entry per CDR3 protein. The sample yields some 1,000,000 distinct CDR3 sequences, approximately 25% seen once. With 3 bases removed from V and 5 bases from J, the gap between germline ends came to 12 bases. Germline values: CDR1 LGHDT, CDR2 YNNKEL (reference sequence). This CDR3 is 14 amino acids long. This record belongs to a study of blood T cells in healthy people across ages. Regarding the study as a whole: Donors of long life had a larger count of naive CD4+ cells and greater diversity than aged donors.

The same specimen was also included in a second study, on T cells of mothers and their children. That work adds: From each mother came over 9.5 million TCR beta CDR3 reads, and from each child came 3 million to 3.5 million. Related mother-child pairs showed slightly, non-significantly higher overlap than unrelated pairs.

The V and J genes are TRBV3-1 and TRBJ2-3; D is perhaps TRBD2 (5 bases). Sequencing was performed on blood. This TCR derives from a girl aged 2 to 10 in good health. This chain's CDR3 is CASSQNSAGDTQYF. DNA for the CDR3: TGTGCCAGCAGCCAGAACTCGGCGGGAGATACGCAGTATTTT.